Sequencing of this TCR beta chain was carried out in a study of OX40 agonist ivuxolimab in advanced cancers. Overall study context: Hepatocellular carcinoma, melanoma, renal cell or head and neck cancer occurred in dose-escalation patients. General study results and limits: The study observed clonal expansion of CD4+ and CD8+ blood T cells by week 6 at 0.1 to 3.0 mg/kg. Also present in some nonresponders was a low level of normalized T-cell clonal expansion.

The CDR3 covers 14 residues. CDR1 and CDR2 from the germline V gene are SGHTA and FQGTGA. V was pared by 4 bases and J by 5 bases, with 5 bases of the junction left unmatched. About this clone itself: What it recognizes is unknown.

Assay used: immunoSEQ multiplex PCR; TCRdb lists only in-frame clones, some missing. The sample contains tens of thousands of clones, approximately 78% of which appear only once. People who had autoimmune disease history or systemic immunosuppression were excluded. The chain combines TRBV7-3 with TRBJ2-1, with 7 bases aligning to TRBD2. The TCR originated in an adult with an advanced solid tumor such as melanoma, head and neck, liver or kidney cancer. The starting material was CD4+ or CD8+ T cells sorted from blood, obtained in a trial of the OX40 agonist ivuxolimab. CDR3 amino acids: CASSSGTTNNEQFF. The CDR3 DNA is TGTGCCAGCAGCTCCGGGACTACCAACAATGAGCAGTTCTTC.